The next 9 T cell receptor beta chains were all read from a single sample in a study of OX40 agonist ivuxolimab in advanced cancers. Sequencing used immunoSEQ multiplex PCR; TCRdb keeps in-frame clones, though not all of them. The table lists approximately 50,000 clones, roughly 84% of them singletons. The sequencing used CD4+ or CD8+ T cells sorted from blood, collected in a trial of the OX40 agonist ivuxolimab. The receptors shown here come from an adult with an advanced solid tumor such as melanoma, head and neck, liver or kidney cancer.

V gene TRBV19 combines with J gene TRBJ2-5; 10 bases are a match to TRBD2. CDR1 is LNHDA, CDR2 SQIVND, per germline (reference sequence). With V trimmed by 1 base and J by 2 bases, 4 bases remained unmatched. The CDR3 runs to 16 residues. CDR3 protein: CASSIGLAGFQETQYF. CDR3 nucleotide sequence: TGTGCCAGTAGTATAGGACTAGCGGGTTTTCAAGAGACCCAGTACTTC. Based on the CDR3 plus reference TRBV19 and TRBJ2-5, the full variable domain is DGGITQSPKYLFRKEGQNVTLSCEQNLNHDAMYWYRQDPGQGLRLIYYSQIVNDFQKGDIAEGYSVSREKKESFPLTVTSAQKNPTAFYLCASSIGLAGFQETQYFGPGTRLLVL.

On this clone itself: This same CDR3 is encoded by further DNA sequences in the sample. This chain joins TRBV7-2 and TRBJ1-2, with 8 bases identical to TRBD1. The CDR3 has 16 amino acids. Trimming removed 2 bases from V and 8 bases from J; junction bases left unmatched: 13. Germline-derived CDR1 and CDR2 are SGHTA and FQGNSA. CDR3 region: CASSLMGSTGGGGYTF. The CDR3 DNA reads TGTGCCAGCAGCTTAATGGGGTCCACAGGGGGTGGAGGCTACACCTTC.

This clone occurred a few times. This rearrangement joins TRBV5-4 to TRBJ2-4; 15 nucleotides agree with TRBD2. Germline loops: CDR1 SGHNT, CDR2 YYREEE (reference sequence). J lost 5 bases, V lost 4 bases, and 1 base had no gene match. This CDR3 comprises 15 residues. This CDR3 reads CASSRTSGGENIQYF. The CDR3 DNA reads TGTGCCAGCAGCCGGACTAGCGGGGGGGAAAACATTCAGTACTTC.

The chain joins TRBV11-2 to TRBJ1-2; D is undetermined. The CDR3 is 15 residues long. Trimming removed 4 bases from V and 0 bases from J, with 12 bases in between. In germline, CDR1 is SGHAT, CDR2 FQNNGV. The CDR3 is CASSYRTDANYGYTF. In DNA, the CDR3 is TGTGCCAGCAGCTATAGGACCGATGCTAACTATGGCTACACCTTC.

This clone was counted a few times. Germline and junction disagree at one end, which may indicate a read error. The CDR3 protein is CASSVDSSNQPQHF. CDR3 DNA sequence: TGTGCCAGTAGTGTAGACAGTAGCAATCAGCCCCAGCATTTT. The chain recombines TRBV19 with TRBJ1-5; D perhaps matches TRBD1 (5 bases). The V gene's germline CDR1 is LNHDA and CDR2 SQIVND (reference sequence). The CDR3 is made up of 14 amino acids.

This clone has a single count. J is TRBJ2-7 and V is TRBV19, with D tentatively TRBD1 or TRBD2 (5 bases each). This CDR3 contains 16 residues. Germline V gene lookup returns CDR1 LNHDA and CDR2 SQIVND (reference sequence). Trimming stripped 5 bases from V and 4 bases from J, with 21 bases between. The CDR3 coding sequence is TGTGCCAGTAGTTGGTCCGGGGTGAGGGGTCAGTACGAGCAGTACTTC. This translates into CASSWSGVRGQYEQYF.

This chain links TRBV6-6 with TRBJ2-3, with D possibly being TRBD2 (7 bases). CDR3 length equals 16 residues. CDR1 MNHNY and CDR2 SVGAGI come from the germline V gene (reference sequence). V was trimmed by 7 bases and J by 2 bases, leaving 19 bases between them. The CDR3 coding sequence is TGTGCCAGCACCCCGAGGGGGACTAACCTCACAGATACGCAGTATTTT. Translation gives CASTPRGTNLTDTQYF.

The V call is TRBV6-5, the J call TRBJ2-2; weak D call: TRBD1 (5 bases). Trimming cost V 7 bases and J 4 bases, with 16 bases left between them. The germline V gene encodes CDR1 MNHEY and CDR2 SVGAGI. This CDR3 is 15 amino acids long. The CDR3, as DNA: TGTGCCAGCATTCAAGGTGGCAGGGCCACCGGGGAGCTGTTTTTT. Amino acid sequence: CASIQGGRATGELFF.

This clone was counted once. The chain combines TRBV19 with TRBJ2-3; no clear D gene. V lost 7 bases, J lost 4 bases, and 6 bases lay in between. The germline gives CDR1 LNHDA, CDR2 SQIVND (reference sequence). The CDR3 covers 11 residues. This CDR3 reads CASNPPDTQYF. CDR3 in DNA: TGTGCCAGTAATCCCCCAGATACGCAGTATTTT. Supplemented by reference TRBV19 and TRBJ2-3, the full variable domain reads DGGITQSPKYLFRKEGQNVTLSCEQNLNHDAMYWYRQDPGQGLRLIYYSQIVNDFQKGDIAEGYSVSREKKESFPLTVTSAQKNPTAFYLCASNPPDTQYFGPGTRLTVL.